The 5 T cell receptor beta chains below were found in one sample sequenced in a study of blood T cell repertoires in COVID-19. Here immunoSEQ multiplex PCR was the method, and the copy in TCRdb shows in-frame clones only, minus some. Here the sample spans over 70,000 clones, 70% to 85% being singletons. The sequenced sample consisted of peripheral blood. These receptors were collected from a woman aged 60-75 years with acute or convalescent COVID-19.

Here the CDR3 DNA reads TGTGCCAGCAGCTCAACGGACAGGGTCACTGAAGCTTTCTTT. The encoded protein is CASSSTDRVTEAFF. The genes are TRBV9 and TRBJ1-1; 8 bases map to TRBD1. The length of the CDR3 is 14 residues. Germline-derived CDR1 and CDR2 are SGDLS and YYNGEE. J lost 4 bases, V lost 4 bases, and 6 bases had no gene match.

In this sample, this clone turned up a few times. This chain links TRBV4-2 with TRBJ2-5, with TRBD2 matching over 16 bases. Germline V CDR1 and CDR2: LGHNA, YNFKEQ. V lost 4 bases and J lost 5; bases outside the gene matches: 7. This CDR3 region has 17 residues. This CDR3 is CASSPGTSGGAQETQYF. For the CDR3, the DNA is TGTGCCAGCAGCCCGGGGACTAGCGGGGGGGCCCAGGAGACCCAGTACTTC.

CDR3 sequence (DNA): TGTGCCAGCAGGCCCTACACCGGGACAGGGAACAATGAGCAGTTCTTC. It encodes CASRPYTGTGNNEQFF. The chain employs TRBV7-3 and TRBJ2-1; 9 positions agree with TRBD1. CDR3 length: 16 amino acids. After removal of 6 bases from V and 5 bases from J, the junction contained 11 bases not matched to a gene. CDR1 SGHTA and CDR2 FQGTGA come from the germline V gene.

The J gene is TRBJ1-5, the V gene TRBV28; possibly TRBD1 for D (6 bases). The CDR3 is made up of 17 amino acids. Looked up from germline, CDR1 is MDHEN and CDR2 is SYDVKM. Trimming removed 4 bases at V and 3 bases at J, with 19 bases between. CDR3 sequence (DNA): TGTGCCAGCAGTTCCCCGACAGGCGGGAGCAACAATCAGCCCCAGCATTTT. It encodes CASSSPTGGSNNQPQHF. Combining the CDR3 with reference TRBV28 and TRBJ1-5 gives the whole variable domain DVKVTQSSRYLVKRTGEKVFLECVQDMDHENMFWYRQDPGLGLRLIYFSYDVKMKEKGDIPEGYSVSREKKERFSLILESASTNQTSMYLCASSSPTGGSNNQPQHFGDGTRLSIL.

CDR3 in amino acids: CSVGTGDSPLHF. The CDR3 DNA is TGCAGCGTGGGGACAGGGGATTCACCCCTCCACTTT. The rearrangement links TRBV29-1 to TRBJ1-6; 10 bases align to TRBD1. Germline V lookup: CDR1 SQVTM, CDR2 ANQGSEA. The CDR3 covers 12 residues. J was trimmed by 8 bases and V by 6 bases; bases with no gene match: 1.